Listed below are T cell receptor beta chains from one sample, sequenced in a study of cytomegalovirus exposure and HLA in healthy donors. Assay used: immunoSEQ multiplex PCR; TCRdb lists only in-frame clones, some missing. The table records 150,000 to 200,000 clones, roughly 80% of them present only once. Sequenced input: PBMCs. The origin of the receptors is a man aged 25-45 years in good health and CMV-seropositive. Each CDR3 is given with its conserved first and last residue. A D gene is named only where the DNA matches it firmly. The size entry is marked missing in some rows and otherwise reads once, few, many or a size class.

D	size	J	V	CDR3	DNA
NA	NA	TRBJ1-6	TRBV10-2	CASSIRVDSPLHF	TGCGCCAGCAGTATCAGGGTCGACTCACCCCTCCACTTT
NA	once	TRBJ2-5	TRBV7-2	CASRTTETQYF	TGTGCCAGCAGGACTACGGAGACCCAGTACTTC
TRBD2	NA	TRBJ2-5	TRBV7-3	CASSLSGGETQYF	TGTGCCAGCAGCTTAAGCGGGGGAGAGACCCAGTACTTC
NA	NA	TRBJ1-5	TRBV7-2	CASSIGQLGQPQHF	TGTGCCAGCAGCATTGGACAATTAGGGCAGCCCCAGCATTTT
TRBD1	once	TRBJ2-7	TRBV10-3	CAINEGANEQYF	TGTGCCATCAACGAGGGGGCCAACGAGCAGTACTTC
NA	NA	TRBJ1-1	TRBV6-6	CASSTDNQNTEAFF	TGTGCCAGCAGTACCGACAACCAAAACACTGAAGCTTTCTTT
NA	NA	TRBJ2-3	TRBV6-5	CASSSVAWSKADTQYF	TGTGCCAGCAGTTCGGTAGCCTGGAGTAAAGCGGATACGCAGTATTTT
TRBD1	NA	TRBJ2-6	TRBV4-2	CASSPRQGDSGANVLTF	TGTGCCAGCAGCCCGCGACAGGGAGATTCTGGGGCCAACGTCCTGACTTTC
TRBD1	NA	TRBJ2-1	TRBV6-5	CASRSRDRQFF	TGTGCCAGCAGAAGCCGGGACAGACAGTTCTTC
NA	NA	TRBJ2-6	TRBV5-1	CASSLAFGASYSTGANVLTF	TGCGCCAGCAGCTTGGCGTTTGGGGCTAGTTATTCAACTGGGGCCAACGTCCTGACTTTC
TRBD2	NA	TRBJ2-3	TRBV7-9	CASSLVWTSGDTDTQYF	TGTGCCAGCAGCTTAGTATGGACTAGCGGGGACACAGATACGCAGTATTTT
TRBD2	NA	TRBJ2-1	TRBV9	CASSVASGGAGNEQFF	TGTGCCAGCAGCGTAGCTAGCGGGGGGGCAGGCAATGAGCAGTTCTTC
TRBD2	NA	TRBJ2-5	TRBV7-2	CASSRLAGGEKETQYF	TGTGCCAGCAGCCGCTTAGCGGGGGGGGAAAAAGAGACCCAGTACTTC
TRBD1	NA	TRBJ2-7	TRBV27	CASSRTGTGGYEQYF	TGTGCCAGCAGCCGCACCGGGACAGGGGGCTACGAGCAGTACTTC
NA	NA	TRBJ2-1	TRBV7-9	CASSAEGFPYNEQFF	TGTGCCAGCAGCGCCGAGGGCTTTCCCTACAATGAGCAGTTCTTC
TRBD1	NA	TRBJ1-4	TRBV4-1	CASSQHPGTDNEKLFF	TGCGCCAGCAGCCAGCACCCCGGGACAGATAATGAAAAACTGTTTTTT